These 21 T cell receptor beta chains share one sample of origin, sequenced in a study of response to subunit inactivated influenza vaccine. TCRdb used MiXCR to reprocess the RT-PCR reads, holding one entry per CDR3 protein. The sample has approximately 170,000 distinct CDR3 sequences, over 9.5% seen once. The same sample was also used in a study of T cells expressing NK-cell markers. That source notes: UMI-tagged 5'RACE template switching yielded the TCR beta cDNA.

This sample comprised CD8+ T cells sorted from PBMCs, obtained roughly 13 days after vaccination. All receptors derive from a man aged 50 to 59 who received an inactivated influenza vaccine.

V is TRBV7-9 and J is TRBJ1-5, with TRBD1 as a possible D gene (6 bases). The CDR3 is 14 residues long. Trimming removed 5 bases at V and 1 base at J, with 9 bases between. Germline CDR1 SEHNR, CDR2 FQNEAQ (reference sequence). The CDR3: CASSSDRSNQPQHF. The DNA for the CDR3 is TGTGCCAGCAGCAGCGACAGGAGCAATCAGCCCCAGCATTTT.

V usage is TRBV6-2 or TRBV6-3 and J usage is TRBJ2-1; D might be TRBD1 (6 bases). The V gene's germline CDR1 is MNHEY and CDR2 SVGEGT. Trimming removed 4 bases at V and 0 bases at J, with 28 bases between. This CDR3 is 21 amino acids long. Here the CDR3 reads CASSSSLPGHWVQSSYNEQFF. The DNA for the CDR3 is TGTGCCAGCAGTTCCTCTCTTCCGGGACACTGGGTACAGAGCTCCTACAATGAGCAGTTCTTC.

This clonotype appeared many times. The CDR3 sequence is CASSLLSGLIQPQHF. CDR3 nucleotide sequence: TGTGCCAGCAGTTTATTATCAGGGCTTATTCAGCCCCAGCATTTT. The chain links TRBV28 to TRBJ1-5; D might be TRBD1 (5 bases). V gave up 1 base and J gave up 6 bases, with 13 bases separating them. The CDR3 contains 15 residues. CDR1 MDHEN and CDR2 SYDVKM come from the germline V gene.

This clonotype was seen at least ten times. This chain joins TRBV3-1 and TRBJ2-3, with a weak D call TRBD2 (6 bases). The V gene lost 3 bases and the J gene lost 1 base, with 29 bases spanning the gap. CDR1 LGHDT and CDR2 YNNKEL come from the germline V gene (reference sequence). The length of the CDR3 is 21 residues. In DNA form, the CDR3 reads TGTGCCAGCAGCCAGTATTCCCTAGCTTCCCTGTCGGGAGATGGCACAGATACGCAGTATTTT. Its protein is CASSQYSLASLSGDGTDTQYF.

The rearrangement uses TRBV24-1 and TRBJ2-1, with 15 bases matching TRBD2. The CDR3 covers 18 residues. V was pared by 1 base and J by 9 bases, with 9 bases of the junction left unmatched. The germline gives CDR1 KGHDR, CDR2 SFDVKD. Written as DNA, the CDR3 is TGTGCCACCAGTGATTTTAGCGGGACTAGCGGGGGGCCCGGTGAGCAGTTCTTC. Translating gives CATSDFSGTSGGPGEQFF.

Many counts were recorded for this clonotype. The rearrangement uses TRBV7-3 and TRBJ2-2; TRBD2 agrees at 9 bases. V lost 0 bases, J lost 7 bases, and 9 bases stayed unmatched. The germline gives CDR1 SGHTA, CDR2 FQGTGA. The CDR3 is 17 residues long. The CDR3 DNA follows: TGTGCCAGCAGCTTAACGCTGGGACTAGCCGTCGGCGGGGAGCTGTTTTTT. It encodes CASSLTLGLAVGGELFF.

This clonotype has more than one count but fewer than ten. V and J are TRBV11-2 and TRBJ2-3; 14 nucleotides agree with TRBD2. Germline trimming cut 4 bases from V and 2 bases from J; bases unmatched to any gene: 5. This CDR3 is built from 17 residues. Germline V gene data show CDR1 as SGHAT and CDR2 as FQNNGV. The DNA of the CDR3 is TGTGCCAGCAGCTCGGGACTAGCGGGAGTAAACACAGATACGCAGTATTTT. Translation: CASSSGLAGVNTDTQYF. The complete variable domain, with remaining parts taken from reference TRBV11-2 and TRBJ2-3, reads EAGVAQSPRYKIIEKRQSVAFWCNPISGHATLYWYQQILGQGPKLLIQFQNNGVVDDSQLPKDRFSAERLKGVDSTLKIQPAKLEDSAVYLCASSSGLAGVNTDTQYFGPGTRLTVL.

This clonotype came up many times. The chain is built from TRBV6-1 and TRBJ2-5, with TRBD2 identical over 8 bases. CDR1 and CDR2 from the germline V gene are MNHNS and SASEGT. J lost 5 bases, V lost 6 bases, and 11 bases had no gene match. The CDR3 is 15 residues long. CDR3 nucleotides: TGTGCCAGCAGCCCCCCTCGGGAGGGCTTGGAGACCCAGTACTTC. Translated, it gives CASSPPREGLETQYF.

This chain joins TRBV14 and TRBJ2-2; 10 nucleotides line up with TRBD1. CDR3 length: 15 residues. Looked up from germline, CDR1 is SGHDN and CDR2 is FVKESK. V was pared by 6 bases and J by 5 bases, with 6 bases of the junction left unmatched. CDR3 loop: CASSPGTGVTGELFF. In DNA form, the CDR3 reads TGTGCCAGCAGTCCCGGGACAGGGGTGACCGGGGAGCTGTTTTTT. The full variable domain, its missing parts supplied by reference TRBV14 and TRBJ2-2, is EAGVTQFPSHSVIEKGQTVTLRCDPISGHDNLYWYRRVMGKEIKFLLHFVKESKQDESGMPNNRFLAERTGGTYSTLKVQPAELEDSGVYFCASSPGTGVTGELFFGEGSRLTVL.

This clonotype showed up many times. The rearrangement links TRBV12-3 or TRBV12-4 to TRBJ2-5; 9 nucleotides match TRBD2. This CDR3 contains 15 residues. Trimming cost V 5 bases and J 4 bases; bases outside gene matches: 8. The CDR3 nucleotides are TGTGCCAGCAGTCCTAGCGGGGTGAATTTAGAGACCCAGTACTTC. It encodes CASSPSGVNLETQYF.

This chain uses TRBV7-9 with TRBJ2-5; D not resolved. There are 15 residues in the CDR3. Germline CDR1 SEHNR, CDR2 FQNEAQ (reference sequence). V gave up 5 bases and J gave up 2 bases, with 15 bases separating them. This chain's CDR3 is CASSGRSTSQETQYF. In DNA form, the CDR3 reads TGTGCCAGCAGCGGAAGGTCTACTTCTCAAGAGACCCAGTACTTC.

This clonotype showed up many times. V gene TRBV28 combines with J gene TRBJ2-5; 11 bases agree with TRBD2. V was clipped by 1 base and J by 11 bases; unmatched bases: 12. The length of the CDR3 is 16 residues. Germline V gives CDR1 MDHEN, CDR2 SYDVKM. The CDR3 is CASSLSGSGGARIQYF. CDR3 in DNA: TGTGCCAGCAGTTTATCGGGTAGCGGGGGGGCCAGGATACAGTACTTC. Full variable domain (remainder filled in from reference TRBV28 and TRBJ2-5): DVKVTQSSRYLVKRTGEKVFLECVQDMDHENMFWYRQDPGLGLRLIYFSYDVKMKEKGDIPEGYSVSREKKERFSLILESASTNQTSMYLCASSLSGSGGARIQYFGPGTRLLVL.

The V and J genes are TRBV12-3 or TRBV12-4 and TRBJ2-7, with D perhaps being TRBD1 or TRBD2 (5 bases each). Trimming removed 6 bases at V and 2 bases at J, with 20 bases between. CDR3 length: 16 amino acids. In nucleotides, the CDR3 is TGTGCCAGCAGCCCGGGACCAGCAAAGGATACCTACGAGCAGTACTTC. It translates to CASSPGPAKDTYEQYF.

The J gene is TRBJ2-1, the V gene TRBV5-1; D perhaps matches TRBD1 (5 bases). Germline V gives CDR1 SGHRS, CDR2 YFSETQ. V gave up 3 bases and J gave up 6 bases, with 16 bases separating them. This CDR3 is 15 amino acids long. CDR3 sequence: CASSSRQRMGNEQFF. DNA of the CDR3: TGCGCCAGCAGCTCACGACAGCGTATGGGCAATGAGCAGTTCTTC.

There are a few counts of this clonotype. This chain uses TRBV7-8 with TRBJ2-5, with D hard to call. CDR3 length: 13 amino acids. Trimming left V 4 bases short and J 7 bases short, with 13 bases between. The V gene's germline CDR1 is SGHVS and CDR2 FQNEAQ. The CDR3 DNA sequence: TGTGCCAGCAGCTCGGACGGCAGCAGGACCCAGTACTTC. Residues: CASSSDGSRTQYF.

This clonotype was counted a single time. V is TRBV20-1 and J is TRBJ2-5; D remains ambiguous. This CDR3 comprises 13 residues. Trimming took 3 bases from V and 4 from J, leaving 12 bases between them. CDR1 is DFQATT and CDR2 is SNEGSKA in the germline V gene (reference sequence). CDR3 in amino acids: CSASGQRLETQYF. CDR3 nucleotides: TGCAGTGCTAGCGGGCAGAGACTAGAGACCCAGTACTTC.

This clonotype was observed a few times. The chain links TRBV4-3 to TRBJ2-1; 11 bases are a match to TRBD2. Germline loops: CDR1 LGHNA, CDR2 YSLEER. The V segment lost 1 base and the J segment 1 base; nucleotides outside the gene matches: 3. This CDR3 comprises 17 residues. DNA for the CDR3: TGCGCCAGCAGCCAAGGAATAGCGGGAGGGTCCTACAATGAGCAGTTCTTC. Translating gives CASSQGIAGGSYNEQFF.

The CDR3 DNA is TGTGCCAGCAGTCCAGGAGACATATCCCCCCCAGTACTGTACTTC. Translation: CASSPGDISPPVLYF. The genes are TRBV12-3 or TRBV12-4 and TRBJ2-5; D is unclear. This CDR3 comprises 15 residues. V lost 5 bases and J 13 bases, leaving 26 bases between the germline ends.

This clonotype appeared a few times. The V call is TRBV28, the J call TRBJ2-7; D may be TRBD2 (7 bases). The CDR3 is made up of 17 amino acids. Trimming cost V 5 bases and J 0 bases, with 20 bases left between them. Germline V gene data show CDR1 as MDHEN and CDR2 as SYDVKM. The CDR3 region has the DNA TGTGCCAGCAGTCCCCAGTCGGGGGGCCCAAGCTCCTACGAGCAGTACTTC. Protein sequence: CASSPQSGGPSSYEQYF. Complete variable domain (other parts from reference TRBV28 and TRBJ2-7): DVKVTQSSRYLVKRTGEKVFLECVQDMDHENMFWYRQDPGLGLRLIYFSYDVKMKEKGDIPEGYSVSREKKERFSLILESASTNQTSMYLCASSPQSGGPSSYEQYFGPGTRLTVT.

The rearrangement uses TRBV15 and TRBJ2-5; 7 bases fit TRBD2. The CDR3 has 14 residues. CDR1 is LNHNV and CDR2 is YYDKDF in the germline V gene (reference sequence). The junction had 0 bases not matched to a gene; V was cut back by 0 bases and J by 2 bases. This chain's CDR3 is CATSRDGGQETQYF. The CDR3 nucleotides read TGTGCCACCAGCAGAGACGGGGGGCAAGAGACCCAGTACTTC.

V is TRBV19 and J is TRBJ2-1, with D tentatively TRBD1 (6 bases). Trimming removed 5 bases at V and 4 bases at J, with 9 bases between. The CDR3 covers 13 residues. Germline V lookup: CDR1 LNHDA, CDR2 SQIVND (reference sequence). The CDR3 loop is CASSGRGYNEQFF. The CDR3 nucleotides are TGTGCCAGTAGTGGCAGGGGTTACAATGAGCAGTTCTTC.